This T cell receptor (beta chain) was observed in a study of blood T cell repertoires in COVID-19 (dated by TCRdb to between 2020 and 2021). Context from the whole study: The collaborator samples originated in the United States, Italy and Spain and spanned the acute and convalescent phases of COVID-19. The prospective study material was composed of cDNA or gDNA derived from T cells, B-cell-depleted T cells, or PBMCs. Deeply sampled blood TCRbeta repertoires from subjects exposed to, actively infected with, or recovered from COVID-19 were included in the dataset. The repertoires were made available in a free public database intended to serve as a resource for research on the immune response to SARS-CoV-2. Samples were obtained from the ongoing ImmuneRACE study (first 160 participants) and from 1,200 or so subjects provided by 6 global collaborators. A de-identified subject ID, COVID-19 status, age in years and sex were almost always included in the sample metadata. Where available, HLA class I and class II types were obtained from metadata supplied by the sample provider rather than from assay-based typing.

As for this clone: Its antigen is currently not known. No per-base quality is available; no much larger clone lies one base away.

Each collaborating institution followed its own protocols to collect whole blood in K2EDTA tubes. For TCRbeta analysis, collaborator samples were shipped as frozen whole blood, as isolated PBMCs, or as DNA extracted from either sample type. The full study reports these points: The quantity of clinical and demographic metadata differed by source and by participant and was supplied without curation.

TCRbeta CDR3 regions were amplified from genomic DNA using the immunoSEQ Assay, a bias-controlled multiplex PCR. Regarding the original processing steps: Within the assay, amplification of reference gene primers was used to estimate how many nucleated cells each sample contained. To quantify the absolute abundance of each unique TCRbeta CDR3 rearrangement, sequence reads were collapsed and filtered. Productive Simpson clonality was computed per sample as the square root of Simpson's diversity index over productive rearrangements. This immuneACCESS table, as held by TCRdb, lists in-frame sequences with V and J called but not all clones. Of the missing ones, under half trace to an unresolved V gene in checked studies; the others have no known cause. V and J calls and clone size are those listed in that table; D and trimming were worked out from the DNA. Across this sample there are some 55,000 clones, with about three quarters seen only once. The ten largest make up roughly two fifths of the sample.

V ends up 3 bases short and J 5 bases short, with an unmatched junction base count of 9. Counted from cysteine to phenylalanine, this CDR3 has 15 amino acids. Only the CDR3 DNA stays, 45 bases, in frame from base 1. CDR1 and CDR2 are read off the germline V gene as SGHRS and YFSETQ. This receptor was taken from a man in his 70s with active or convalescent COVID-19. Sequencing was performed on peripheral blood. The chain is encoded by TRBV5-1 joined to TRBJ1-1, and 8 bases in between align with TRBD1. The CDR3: CASSSRQGAGTEAFF. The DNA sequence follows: TGCGCCAGCAGCTCAAGGCAGGGGGCAGGTACTGAAGCTTTCTTT. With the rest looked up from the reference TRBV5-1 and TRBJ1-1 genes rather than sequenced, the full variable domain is KAGVTQTPRYLIKTRGQQVTLSCSPISGHRSVSWYQQTPGQGLQFLFEYFSETQRNKGNFPGRFSGRQFSNSRSEMNVSTLELGDSALYLCASSSRQGAGTEAFFGQGTRLTVV.